The 27 T cell receptor beta chains listed next were all sequenced from one sample in a study of CD8 T cells in ankylosing spondylitis. Broader study findings: The study identified a TCR beta motif of fewer than 10 highly homologous variants that appeared characteristic of ankylosing spondylitis blood.

MiXCR, applied by TCRdb to the 5' RACE reads, yields one record per CDR3 protein. Of hundreds of thousands of distinct CDR3 sequences listed, approximately 12% are singletons. These receptors' targets are unknown. The sequencing sample was made of blood, either unsorted or a sorted T cell fraction (not recorded which). These receptors originate from a male donor with ankylosing spondylitis.

The table lists this clonotype with a few counts. The CDR3 is CSASGQGATEAFF. Here the CDR3 DNA reads TGCAGTGCCTCGGGACAGGGGGCGACTGAAGCTTTCTTT. The chain recombines TRBV20-1 with TRBJ1-1, with 12 nucleotides matching TRBD1. With 6 bases clipped from V and 5 bases from J, the junction kept 4 bases outside the gene matches. The germline V gene has CDR1 DFQATT and CDR2 SNEGSKA (reference sequence). The CDR3 covers 13 residues.

This clonotype came up a few times. This sequence joins TRBV4-2 and TRBJ2-1; the D gene is possibly TRBD2 (5 bases). CDR3 length equals 13 residues. Germline loops: CDR1 LGHNA, CDR2 YNFKEQ. The V and J ends lost 1 base and 10 bases respectively, with 11 bases between them. This CDR3 reads CASSQAPSSEQFF. In nucleotides, the CDR3 is TGTGCCAGCAGCCAAGCTCCTAGCTCGGAGCAGTTCTTC.

There are a few counts of this clonotype. The chain uses TRBV4-2 and TRBJ2-6; tentative D call: TRBD2 (5 bases). Per the germline V gene, CDR1 is LGHNA and CDR2 is YNFKEQ. The length of the CDR3 is 18 residues. The V end was cut by 2 bases, the J end by 2 bases, with 16 bases between. CDR3 coding DNA: TGTGCCAGCAGCCAAAGGTGGGTCGAGGGAACTGGGGCCAACGTCCTGACTTTC. As protein: CASSQRWVEGTGANVLTF.

This chain joins TRBV20-1 and TRBJ1-4; D call uncertain. With 3 bases removed from V and 7 bases from J, the gap between germline ends came to 12 bases. This CDR3 spans 13 amino acids. Germline lookup yields CDR1 DFQATT and CDR2 SNEGSKA (reference sequence). The CDR3 coding sequence is TGCAGTGCTAGCGTAACCGGAGCTGAAAAACTGTTTTTT. Its translation is CSASVTGAEKLFF.

The V call is TRBV20-1, the J call TRBJ2-1; 7 nucleotides match TRBD2. J was trimmed by 6 bases and V by 1 base; bases with no gene match: 6. The germline CDR1 and CDR2 sequences are DFQATT and SNEGSKA (reference sequence). The CDR3 sequence is 14 residues long. DNA of the CDR3: TGCAGTGCTAGAGGGGAACCGGGGGGCAATGAGCAGTTCTTC. Translation: CSARGEPGGNEQFF.

CDR3 nucleotide sequence: TGTGCCAGCAGCAGGACCACCCTTGAAGCTTTCTTT. Encoded protein: CASSRTTLEAFF. V and J are TRBV7-2 and TRBJ1-1, with no clear D. The CDR3 extends over 12 amino acids. CDR1 SGHTA and CDR2 FQGNSA come from the germline V gene. With 5 bases removed from V and 7 bases from J, the gap between germline ends came to 11 bases.

This clonotype occurred a few times. The chain has TRBV10-2 and TRBJ1-6; maybe TRBD1 (5 bases). CDR3 length: 16 amino acids. Germline lookup yields CDR1 WSHSY and CDR2 SAAADI. V shed 2 bases and J shed 1 base, with 9 bases lying between them. The CDR3 bases are TGCGCCAGCAGTGAGCGGGGGAGTTCCTATAATTCACCCCTCCACTTT. Its protein product is CASSERGSSYNSPLHF.

This clonotype was counted a few times. The chain uses TRBV7-2 and TRBJ1-4, with 9 bases aligning to TRBD1. CDR1 SGHTA and CDR2 FQGNSA come from the germline V gene. The CDR3 covers 14 residues. V lost 2 bases to trimming and J lost 6 bases; unmatched junction nucleotides: 1. The CDR3 bases are TGTGCCAGCAGCTTATACAGGGGGCATGAAAAACTGTTTTTT. Translation gives CASSLYRGHEKLFF.

This clonotype has ten or more counts. The chain employs TRBV29-1 and TRBJ1-2; D remains unclear. CDR1 and CDR2 from the germline V gene are SQVTM and ANQGSEA. Trimming shortened V by 4 bases and J by 5 bases, and 5 bases separated the two germline ends. This CDR3 has 10 residues. Here the CDR3 DNA reads TGCAGCGTTGGACGGTATGGCTACACCTTC. Amino acids: CSVGRYGYTF.

This clonotype was seen a few times. This chain connects TRBV10-3 to TRBJ2-2; D tentatively fits TRBD1 or TRBD2 (5 bases each). The CDR3 is 13 residues long. The V gene lost 10 bases and the J gene lost 1 base, with 10 bases spanning the gap. From germline, CDR1 is ENHRY and CDR2 SYGVKD. Here the CDR3 reads CATWDQNTGELFF. CDR3 bases: TGTGCCACCTGGGACCAGAACACCGGGGAGCTGTTTTTT.

In this sample, this clonotype turned up a few times. The genes are TRBV6-2 or TRBV6-3 and TRBJ1-5, with a weak D call TRBD1 (5 bases). With 4 bases removed from V and 0 bases from J, the gap between germline ends came to 22 bases. CDR3 length: 19 residues. Germline CDR1 MNHEY, CDR2 SVGEGT. The DNA for the CDR3 is TGTGCCAGCAGTTTACTCCATGTTGGGGCGGATTATAGCAATCAGCCCCAGCATTTT. It is translated as CASSLLHVGADYSNQPQHF.

The chain has TRBV20-1 and TRBJ1-1, with D uncertain. Germline values: CDR1 DFQATT, CDR2 SNEGSKA (reference sequence). This CDR3 region has 13 residues. Trimming stripped 5 bases from V and 0 bases from J, with 10 bases between. The CDR3 DNA is TGCAGTGCTCCTCAGAACATGAACACTGAAGCTTTCTTT. Protein sequence: CSAPQNMNTEAFF.

In its sample, this clonotype was seen a few times. The chain has TRBV7-3 and TRBJ2-5; the D gene is possibly TRBD2 (7 bases). V was cut by 3 bases and J by 5 bases, with 13 bases left in between. The CDR3 is 14 amino acids. CDR1 is SGHTA and CDR2 is FQGTGA in the germline V gene. This CDR3 reads CASSFGGPIETQYF. The DNA for the CDR3 is TGTGCCAGCAGCTTCGGGGGGCCCATTGAGACCCAGTACTTC.

This clonotype has a handful of counts. This chain joins TRBV20-1 and TRBJ1-1; D not certain. CDR1 is DFQATT, CDR2 SNEGSKA, per germline (reference sequence). CDR3 length equals 13 residues. V gave up 3 bases and J gave up 1 base, with 9 bases separating them. CDR3 protein: CSASNLPNTEAFF. The CDR3 region has the DNA TGCAGTGCTAGTAATCTGCCGAACACTGAAGCTTTCTTT.

At least ten counts were recorded for this clonotype. This chain's CDR3 is CSVETNRDGEQFF. The CDR3 DNA reads as TGCAGCGTTGAAACCAACAGGGATGGTGAGCAGTTCTTC. V gene TRBV29-1 combines with J gene TRBJ2-1, with a possible D match to TRBD1 (6 bases). V gave up 2 bases and J gave up 9 bases, with 14 bases separating them. Germline V CDR1 and CDR2: SQVTM, ANQGSEA. The CDR3 is 13 residues long.

This clonotype was picked up a small number of times. This sequence joins TRBV20-1 and TRBJ1-1; D remains ambiguous. The CDR3 has 14 amino acids. Trimming cost V 6 bases and J 2 bases, with 16 bases left between them. In germline, CDR1 is DFQATT, CDR2 SNEGSKA (reference sequence). For the CDR3, the DNA is TGCAGTGCCGCGGCGCCAACCCTTAACACTGAAGCTTTCTTT. Protein: CSAAAPTLNTEAFF.

The rearrangement uses TRBV29-1 and TRBJ2-7; possible D gene TRBD1, 7 bases. Germline-derived CDR1 and CDR2 are SQVTM and ANQGSEA. This CDR3 has 12 residues. Trimming shortened V by 7 bases and J by 0 bases, and 10 bases separated the two germline ends. Here the CDR3 reads CSGQGLSYEQYF. The CDR3 DNA follows: TGCAGCGGACAGGGACTCTCCTACGAGCAGTACTTC.

V is TRBV24-1 and J is TRBJ1-2; 7 positions agree with TRBD1. CDR3 length equals 15 residues. The germline V gene encodes CDR1 KGHDR and CDR2 SFDVKD. V dropped 4 bases and J dropped 4; count of bases not matched to a gene: 8. The CDR3 DNA is TGTGCCACCAGTGAAGAGGGACAGTCCCTCTATGGCTACACCTTC. This encodes CATSEEGQSLYGYTF.

Many counts were recorded for this clonotype. This chain links TRBV20-1 with TRBJ2-7; 9 positions agree with TRBD1. The germline V gene has CDR1 DFQATT and CDR2 SNEGSKA (reference sequence). J lost 0 bases, V lost 0 bases, and 6 bases had no gene match. The CDR3 is 16 amino acids. CDR3 protein: CSARDPGTGSSYEQYF. The DNA for the CDR3 is TGCAGTGCTAGAGACCCTGGGACAGGGAGCTCCTACGAGCAGTACTTC.

The chain carries TRBV5-1 and TRBJ1-1, with 7 bases matching TRBD1. The trim removed 0 bases at V and 0 bases at J, leaving 5 bases unmatched. The germline V gene has CDR1 SGHRS and CDR2 YFSETQ. The CDR3 extends over 16 amino acids. The CDR3 protein is CASSLGRGSMNTEAFF. In nucleotides, the CDR3 is TGCGCCAGCAGCTTGGGCAGGGGGTCCATGAACACTGAAGCTTTCTTT. The whole variable domain, filled in from reference TRBV5-1 and TRBJ1-1, reads KAGVTQTPRYLIKTRGQQVTLSCSPISGHRSVSWYQQTPGQGLQFLFEYFSETQRNKGNFPGRFSGRQFSNSRSEMNVSTLELGDSALYLCASSLGRGSMNTEAFFGQGTRLTVV.

This clonotype was seen only a few times. DNA for the CDR3: TGTGCCAGCAGTTACTCGCCAGGGGGTCTTTATGGCTACACCTTC. Amino acids: CASSYSPGGLYGYTF. J is TRBJ1-2 and V is TRBV6-5, with TRBD1 matching over 7 bases. Germline V lookup: CDR1 MNHEY, CDR2 SVGAGI. This CDR3 is built from 15 residues. With 0 bases clipped from V and 5 bases from J, the junction kept 6 bases outside the gene matches.

This clonotype occurred a few times. This chain connects TRBV20-1 to TRBJ2-1; tentatively, D is TRBD1 (8 bases). The CDR3 loop spans 13 amino acids. The V end was cut by 6 bases, the J end by 10 bases, with 19 bases between. Germline CDR1 and CDR2: DFQATT and SNEGSKA (reference sequence). The CDR3 spells CSAKRDRIEEQFF. The CDR3 DNA reads TGCAGTGCCAAGCGGGACAGGATTGAGGAGCAGTTCTTC.

This rearrangement joins TRBV7-2 to TRBJ2-5; D is uncertain. The V gene lost 1 base and the J gene lost 7 bases, with 4 bases spanning the gap. The V gene's germline CDR1 is SGHTA and CDR2 FQGNSA. The CDR3 consists of 11 residues. The CDR3 region is CASSLGRTQYF. The CDR3 coding sequence is TGTGCCAGCAGCTTAGGCCGGACCCAGTACTTC.

This clonotype was seen more than once but under ten times. DNA of the CDR3: TGCAGCGTTGTGGGAAGAGGGACTAGCGCAAACAATGAGCAGTTCTTC. Amino acids: CSVVGRGTSANNEQFF. The chain employs TRBV29-1 and TRBJ2-1, with 10 bases aligning to TRBD2. Germline V lookup: CDR1 SQVTM, CDR2 ANQGSEA. With 4 bases clipped from V and 5 bases from J, the junction kept 11 bases outside the gene matches. The CDR3 extends over 16 amino acids.

The genes are TRBV29-1 and TRBJ1-1; D is unclear. The CDR3 totals 13 residues. Germline V CDR1 and CDR2: SQVTM, ANQGSEA. Trimming took 7 bases from V and 3 from J, leaving 15 bases between them. This CDR3 is CSESGAAHTEAFF. In nucleotides, the CDR3 is TGCAGCGAGTCCGGTGCAGCACACACTGAAGCTTTCTTT.

The J gene is TRBJ2-6, the V gene TRBV6-5; D gene unclear. Germline assignment: CDR1 MNHEY and CDR2 SVGAGI. The CDR3 runs 16 residues. Trimming left V 2 bases short and J 0 bases short, with 8 bases between. CDR3 in DNA: TGTGCCAGCAGTTACCGTCCAGACTCTGGGGCCAACGTCCTGACTTTC. It is translated as CASSYRPDSGANVLTF.

The chain is built from TRBV15 and TRBJ2-5; D possibly corresponds to TRBD2 (6 bases). V shed 9 bases and J shed 5 bases, with 22 bases lying between them. The CDR3 is 15 amino acids. The germline gives CDR1 LNHNV, CDR2 YYDKDF (reference sequence). Written as DNA, the CDR3 is TGTGCCACTAGGGGTAGCGGCCGTAGTGGGGAGACCCAGTACTTC. It translates to CATRGSGRSGETQYF.